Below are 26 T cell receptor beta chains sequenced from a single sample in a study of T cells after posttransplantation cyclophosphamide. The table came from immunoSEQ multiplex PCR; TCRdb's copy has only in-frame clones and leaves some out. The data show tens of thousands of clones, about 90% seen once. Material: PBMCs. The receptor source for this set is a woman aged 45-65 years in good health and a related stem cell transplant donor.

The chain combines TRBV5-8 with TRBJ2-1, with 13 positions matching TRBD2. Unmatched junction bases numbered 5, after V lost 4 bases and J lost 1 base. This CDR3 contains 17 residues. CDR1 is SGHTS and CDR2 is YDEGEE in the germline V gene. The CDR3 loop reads CASSPGTSGDSYNEQFF. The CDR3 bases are TGTGCCAGCAGCCCGGGGACTAGCGGGGATTCCTACAATGAGCAGTTCTTC.

This CDR3 reads CASSRQTTNEKLFF. CDR3 bases: TGTGCCAGTAGCCGACAGACAACTAATGAAAAACTGTTTTTT. This chain joins TRBV19 and TRBJ1-4; possible D gene TRBD1, 5 bases. CDR3 length: 14 residues. Trimming removed 6 bases at V and 0 bases at J, with 8 bases between. The V gene's germline CDR1 is LNHDA and CDR2 SQIVND (reference sequence).

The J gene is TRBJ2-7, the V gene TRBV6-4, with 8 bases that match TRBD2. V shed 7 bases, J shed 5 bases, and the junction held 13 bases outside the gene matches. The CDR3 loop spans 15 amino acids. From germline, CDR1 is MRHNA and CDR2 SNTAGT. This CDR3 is CASTPGSGSVNEQYF. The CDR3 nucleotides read TGTGCCAGCACCCCCGGGAGCGGGAGTGTAAACGAGCAGTACTTC.

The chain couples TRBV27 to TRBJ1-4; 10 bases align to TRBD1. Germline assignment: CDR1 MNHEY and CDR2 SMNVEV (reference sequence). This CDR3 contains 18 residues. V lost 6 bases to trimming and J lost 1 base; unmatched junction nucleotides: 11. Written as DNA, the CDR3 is TGTGCCAGCAGCCGGACAGGGGGAAGCTCAGTAACTAATGAAAAACTGTTTTTT. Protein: CASSRTGGSSVTNEKLFF.

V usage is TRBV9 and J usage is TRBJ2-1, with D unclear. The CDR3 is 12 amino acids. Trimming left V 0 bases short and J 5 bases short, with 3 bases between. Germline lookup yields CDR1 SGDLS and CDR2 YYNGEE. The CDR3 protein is CASSVGDNEQFF. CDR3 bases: TGTGCCAGCAGCGTAGGAGACAATGAGCAGTTCTTC.

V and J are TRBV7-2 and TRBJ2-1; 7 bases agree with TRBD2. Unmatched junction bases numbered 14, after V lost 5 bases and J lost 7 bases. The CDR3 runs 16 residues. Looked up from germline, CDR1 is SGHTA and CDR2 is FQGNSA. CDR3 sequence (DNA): TGTGCCAGCAGCCCTACTGGGGGGGTTGGCACAAATGAGCAGTTCTTC. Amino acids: CASSPTGGVGTNEQFF.

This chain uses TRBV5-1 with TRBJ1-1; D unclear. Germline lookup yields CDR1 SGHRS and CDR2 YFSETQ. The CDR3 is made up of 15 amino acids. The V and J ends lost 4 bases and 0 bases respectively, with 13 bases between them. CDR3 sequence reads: CASSKNEQMNTEAFF. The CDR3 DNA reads TGCGCCAGCAGCAAAAACGAACAGATGAACACTGAAGCTTTCTTT.

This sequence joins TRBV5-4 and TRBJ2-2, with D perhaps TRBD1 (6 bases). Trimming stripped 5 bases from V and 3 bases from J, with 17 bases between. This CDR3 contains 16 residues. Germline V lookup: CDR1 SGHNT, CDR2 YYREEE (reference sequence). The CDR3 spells CASSVTGRGDTGELFF. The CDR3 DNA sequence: TGTGCCAGCAGTGTAACAGGGAGAGGGGACACCGGGGAGCTGTTTTTT.

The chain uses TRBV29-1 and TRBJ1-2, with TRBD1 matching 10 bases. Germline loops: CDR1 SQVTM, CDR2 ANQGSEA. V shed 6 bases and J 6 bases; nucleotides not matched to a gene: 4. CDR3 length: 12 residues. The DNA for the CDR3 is TGCAGCGTCTCCGGGACAGGGGATGGCTACACCTTC. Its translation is CSVSGTGDGYTF. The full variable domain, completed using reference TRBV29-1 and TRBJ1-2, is SAVISQKPSRDICQRGTSLTIQCQVDSQVTMMFWYRQQPGQSLTLIATANQGSEATYESGFVIDKFPISRPNLTFSTLTVSNMSPEDSSIYLCSVSGTGDGYTFGSGTRLTVV.

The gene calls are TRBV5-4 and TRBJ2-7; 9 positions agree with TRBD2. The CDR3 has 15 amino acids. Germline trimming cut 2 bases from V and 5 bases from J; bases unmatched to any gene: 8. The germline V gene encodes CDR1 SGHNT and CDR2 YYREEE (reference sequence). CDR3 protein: CASSFQLAGVDEQYF. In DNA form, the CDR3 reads TGTGCCAGCAGCTTTCAACTAGCGGGCGTTGACGAGCAGTACTTC.

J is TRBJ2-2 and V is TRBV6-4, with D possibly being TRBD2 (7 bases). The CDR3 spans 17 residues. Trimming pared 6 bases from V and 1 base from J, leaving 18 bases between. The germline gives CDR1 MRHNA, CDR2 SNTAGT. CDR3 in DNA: TGTGCCAGCAGGCGACGGTCGGGGGGCTTGAACACCGGGGAGCTGTTTTTT. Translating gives CASRRRSGGLNTGELFF.

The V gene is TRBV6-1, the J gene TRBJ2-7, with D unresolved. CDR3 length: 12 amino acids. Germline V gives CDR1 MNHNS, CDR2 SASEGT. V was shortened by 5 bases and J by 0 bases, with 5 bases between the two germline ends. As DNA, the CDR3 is TGTGCCAGCAGTAGCTACTCCTACGAGCAGTACTTC. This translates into CASSSYSYEQYF.

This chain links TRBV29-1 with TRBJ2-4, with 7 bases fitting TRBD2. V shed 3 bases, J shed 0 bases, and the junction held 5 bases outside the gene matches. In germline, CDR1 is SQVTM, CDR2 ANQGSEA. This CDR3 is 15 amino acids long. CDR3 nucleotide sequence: TGCAGCGTTGAGGGAGGGGTGCGAGCCAAAAACATTCAGTACTTC. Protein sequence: CSVEGGVRAKNIQYF.

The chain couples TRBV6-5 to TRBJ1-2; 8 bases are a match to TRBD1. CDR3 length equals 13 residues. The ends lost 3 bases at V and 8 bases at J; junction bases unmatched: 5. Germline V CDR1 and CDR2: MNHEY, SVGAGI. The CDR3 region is CASSYNRGNGYTF. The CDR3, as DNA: TGTGCCAGCAGTTATAACAGGGGGAACGGCTACACCTTC.

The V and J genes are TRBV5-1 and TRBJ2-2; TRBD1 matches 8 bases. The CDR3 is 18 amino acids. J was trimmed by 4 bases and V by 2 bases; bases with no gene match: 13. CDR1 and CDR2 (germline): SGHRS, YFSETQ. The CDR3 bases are TGCGCCAGCAGCTTAGGACAGGGCCCACGTGGGACCACCGGGGAGCTGTTTTTT. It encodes CASSLGQGPRGTTGELFF.

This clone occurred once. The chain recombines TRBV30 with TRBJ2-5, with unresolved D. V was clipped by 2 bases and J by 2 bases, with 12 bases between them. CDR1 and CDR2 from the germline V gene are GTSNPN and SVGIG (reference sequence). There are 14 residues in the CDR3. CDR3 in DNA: TGTGCCTGGAGTCGGTTCGCTTCACAAGAGACCCAGTACTTC. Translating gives CAWSRFASQETQYF.

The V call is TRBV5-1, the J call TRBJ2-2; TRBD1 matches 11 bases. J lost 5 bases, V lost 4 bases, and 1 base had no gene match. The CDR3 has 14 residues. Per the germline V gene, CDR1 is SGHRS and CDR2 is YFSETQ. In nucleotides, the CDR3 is TGCGCCAGCAGCCGGGACAGGGGGACCGGGGAGCTGTTTTTT. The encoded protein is CASSRDRGTGELFF.

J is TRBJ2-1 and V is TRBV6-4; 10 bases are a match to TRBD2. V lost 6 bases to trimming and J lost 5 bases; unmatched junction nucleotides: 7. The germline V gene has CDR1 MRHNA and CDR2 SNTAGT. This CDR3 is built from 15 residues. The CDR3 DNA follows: TGTGCCAGCAGCGAAGGAACTAGCGGGAACAATGAGCAGTTCTTC. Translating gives CASSEGTSGNNEQFF.

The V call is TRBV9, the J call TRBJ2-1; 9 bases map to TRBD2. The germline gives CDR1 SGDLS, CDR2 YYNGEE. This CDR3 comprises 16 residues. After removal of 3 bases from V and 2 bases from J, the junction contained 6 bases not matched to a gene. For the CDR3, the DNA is TGTGCCAGCAGCGCAACCGGGACTAGCACCTACAATGAGCAGTTCTTC. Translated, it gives CASSATGTSTYNEQFF.

Written as DNA, the CDR3 is TGTGCCAGCAGTGTCCCCGGGACTAGCGGGGGGACTACCTCCTACGAGCAGTACTTC. This encodes CASSVPGTSGGTTSYEQYF. V is TRBV2 and J is TRBJ2-7; 15 bases align to TRBD2. Germline CDR1 SNHLY, CDR2 FYNNEI. V was pared by 4 bases and J by 0 bases, with 10 bases of the junction left unmatched. The CDR3 is 19 residues long.

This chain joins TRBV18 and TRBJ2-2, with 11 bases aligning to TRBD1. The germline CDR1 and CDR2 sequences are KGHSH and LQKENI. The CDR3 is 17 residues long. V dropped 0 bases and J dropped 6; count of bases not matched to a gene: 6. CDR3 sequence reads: CASSPPGQGAVAGELFF. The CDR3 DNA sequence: TGTGCCAGCTCACCACCCGGACAGGGGGCGGTTGCCGGGGAGCTGTTTTTT.

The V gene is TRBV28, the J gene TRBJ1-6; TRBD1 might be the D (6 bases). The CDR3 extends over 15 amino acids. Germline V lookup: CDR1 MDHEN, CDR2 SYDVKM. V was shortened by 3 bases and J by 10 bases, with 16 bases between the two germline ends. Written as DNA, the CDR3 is TGTGCCAGCAGTTTCCGGGGGGCGACTCTCTCACCCCTCCACTTT. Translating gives CASSFRGATLSPLHF.

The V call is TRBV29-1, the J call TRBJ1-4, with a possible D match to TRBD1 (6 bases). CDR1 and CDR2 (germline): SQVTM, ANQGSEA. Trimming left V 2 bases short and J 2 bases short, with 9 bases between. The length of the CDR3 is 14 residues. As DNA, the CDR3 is TGCAGCGTTGAACAGGGGTCTACTAATGAAAAACTGTTTTTT. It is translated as CSVEQGSTNEKLFF.

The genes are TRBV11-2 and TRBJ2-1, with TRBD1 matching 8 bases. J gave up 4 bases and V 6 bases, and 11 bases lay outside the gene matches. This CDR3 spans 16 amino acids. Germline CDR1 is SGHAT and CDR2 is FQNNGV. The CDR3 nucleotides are TGTGCCAGCAGTCCAGAGGGACAGGCGGTGTACAATGAGCAGTTCTTC. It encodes CASSPEGQAVYNEQFF. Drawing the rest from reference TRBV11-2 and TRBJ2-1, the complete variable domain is EAGVAQSPRYKIIEKRQSVAFWCNPISGHATLYWYQQILGQGPKLLIQFQNNGVVDDSQLPKDRFSAERLKGVDSTLKIQPAKLEDSAVYLCASSPEGQAVYNEQFFGPGTRLTVL.

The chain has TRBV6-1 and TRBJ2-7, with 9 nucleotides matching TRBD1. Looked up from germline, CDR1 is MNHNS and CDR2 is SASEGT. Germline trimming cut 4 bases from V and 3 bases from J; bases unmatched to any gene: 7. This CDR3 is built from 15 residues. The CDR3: CASSVSGTGIYEQYF. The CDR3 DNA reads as TGTGCCAGCAGTGTGTCCGGGACAGGGATCTACGAGCAGTACTTC.

DNA of the CDR3: TGTGCCAGCAGTTTCCAGCGGGAGGCCGTTTCCGATGAGCAGTTCTTC. Residues: CASSFQREAVSDEQFF. The V and J genes are TRBV28 and TRBJ2-1; 9 nucleotides agree with TRBD2. The germline V gene encodes CDR1 MDHEN and CDR2 SYDVKM. This CDR3 region has 16 residues. Trimming cost V 3 bases and J 8 bases; bases outside gene matches: 11. Filled out from reference TRBV28 and TRBJ2-1, the complete variable domain reads DVKVTQSSRYLVKRTGEKVFLECVQDMDHENMFWYRQDPGLGLRLIYFSYDVKMKEKGDIPEGYSVSREKKERFSLILESASTNQTSMYLCASSFQREAVSDEQFFGPGTRLTVL.